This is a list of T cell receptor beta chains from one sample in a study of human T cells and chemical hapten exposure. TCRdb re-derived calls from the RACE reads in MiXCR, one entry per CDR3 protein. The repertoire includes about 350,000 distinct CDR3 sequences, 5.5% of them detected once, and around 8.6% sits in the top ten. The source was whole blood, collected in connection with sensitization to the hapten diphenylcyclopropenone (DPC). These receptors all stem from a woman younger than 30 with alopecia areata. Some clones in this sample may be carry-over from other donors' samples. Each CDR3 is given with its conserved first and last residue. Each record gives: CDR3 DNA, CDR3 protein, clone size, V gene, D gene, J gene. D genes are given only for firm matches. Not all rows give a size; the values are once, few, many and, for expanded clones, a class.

TGTGCCACCAGCAGTCGTGCGAACACTGAAGCTTTCTTT | CATSSRANTEAFF | few | TRBV28 | - | TRBJ1-1
TGTGCCAGCACGGGCCCCCAAGGGTACGAGCAGTACTTC | CASTGPQGYEQYF | many | TRBV6-1 | - | TRBJ2-7
TGTGCCAGCAATCCCAGGGGTTCGAACACCGGGGAGCTGTTTTTT | CASNPRGSNTGELFF | few | TRBV12-3/TRBV12-4 | - | TRBJ2-2
TGTGCCAGCAGCACCCGGCCAGGGGTTAATTCACCCCTCCACTTT | CASSTRPGVNSPLHF | many | TRBV7-8 | - | TRBJ1-6
TGTGCCAGCAGCTTAGGGGTAGCAATCGAAGCTTTCTTT | CASSLGVAIEAFF | - | TRBV7-2 | - | TRBJ1-1
TGTGCCAGCAGCTTACGCGAGCTCAGCACAGATACGCAGTATTTT | CASSLRELSTDTQYF | many | TRBV7-8 | - | TRBJ2-3
TGCAGCGTTGTGGGTCCGAACACTGAAGCTTTCTTT | CSVVGPNTEAFF | many | TRBV29-1 | - | TRBJ1-1
TGTGCCAGCAGGTTACAGGGGGCTGGGACTGAAGCTTTCTTT | CASRLQGAGTEAFF | many | TRBV12-3/TRBV12-4 | TRBD1 | TRBJ1-1
TGTGCCAGCAGCGTAGGTTCCTCCACAGCACACTCTGGAAACACCATATATTTT | CASSVGSSTAHSGNTIYF | many | TRBV9 | - | TRBJ1-3
TGTGCCAGCAGCTTAGTGTCGGCCAGAAAGCGAGACGAGCAGTACTTC | CASSLVSARKRDEQYF | - | TRBV11-3 | - | TRBJ2-7